The rows below give T cell receptor beta chains drawn from one sample of a study of blood T cell repertoires in COVID-19. Some clones are missing from TCRdb's copy, which holds only in-frame ones; the method was immunoSEQ multiplex PCR. This sample has roughly 260,000 clones, with 86% found just once. Source material: PBMCs or T cells enriched from blood (not recorded which). All receptors come from a woman under 30 who had recovered from COVID-19. Each CDR3 is given with its conserved first and last residue. D genes are given only for firm matches. Some rows have no size entry. The others give once, few or many, or a class for an expanded clone.

J gene: TRBJ1-5
D gene: .
V gene: TRBV4-1
CDR3 length: 14
clone size: .
CDR3 DNA: TGCGCCAGCAGCCAAGATGTACGGGTCCAGCCCCAGCATTTT
CDR3 protein: CASSQDVRVQPQHF

J gene: TRBJ1-6
D gene: .
V gene: TRBV7-2
CDR3 length: 14
clone size: .
CDR3 DNA: TGTGCCAGCAGCTTATGGGGGGGAGGGTCACCCCTCCACTTT
CDR3 protein: CASSLWGGGSPLHF

J gene: TRBJ2-3
D gene: TRBD2
V gene: TRBV18
CDR3 length: 15
clone size: .
CDR3 DNA: TGTGCCAGCTCACCCCCTAGCGGGGCAGTCAATACGCAGTATTTT
CDR3 protein: CASSPPSGAVNTQYF

J gene: TRBJ1-6
D gene: TRBD1
V gene: TRBV4-3
CDR3 length: 18
clone size: once
CDR3 DNA: TGCGCCAGCAGCCAAGAGTGGACAGGGGACCGATATAATTCACCCCTCCACTTT
CDR3 protein: CASSQEWTGDRYNSPLHF

J gene: TRBJ1-4
D gene: .
V gene: TRBV7-2
CDR3 length: 16
clone size: .
CDR3 DNA: TGTGCCAGCAGCTTCCGGAGTCGCACAACTAATGAAAAACTGTTTTTT
CDR3 protein: CASSFRSRTTNEKLFF

J gene: TRBJ1-3
D gene: .
V gene: TRBV6-5
CDR3 length: 15
clone size: .
CDR3 DNA: TGTGCCAGCAGTTACGGAGGGGCGAGGGGAAACACCATATATTTT
CDR3 protein: CASSYGGARGNTIYF

J gene: TRBJ2-3
D gene: TRBD2
V gene: TRBV9
CDR3 length: 18
clone size: .
CDR3 DNA: TGTGCCAGCAGCCCACCTATCCCTAGCGGGGGGCTCCCGGATACGCAGTATTTT
CDR3 protein: CASSPPIPSGGLPDTQYF

J gene: TRBJ2-5
D gene: TRBD1
V gene: TRBV7-2
CDR3 length: 15
clone size: .
CDR3 DNA: TGTGCCAGCAGCTTAGGAAGGGGGCTGGGAGAGACCCAGTACTTC
CDR3 protein: CASSLGRGLGETQYF

J gene: TRBJ2-1
D gene: .
V gene: TRBV11-2
CDR3 length: 13
clone size: .
CDR3 DNA: TGTGCCAGCAGCTGGGAAACTAGCAATGAGCAGTTCTTC
CDR3 protein: CASSWETSNEQFF

J gene: TRBJ2-4
D gene: .
V gene: TRBV10-2
CDR3 length: 15
clone size: .
CDR3 DNA: TGCGCCAGCAGTGAGGCGACTGGGTATCGGAACATTCAGTACTTC
CDR3 protein: CASSEATGYRNIQYF

J gene: TRBJ2-1
D gene: TRBD2
V gene: TRBV28
CDR3 length: 15
clone size: .
CDR3 DNA: TGTGCCAGCAGCCCCGAGGGTAGCGGGAGGGTTAGGCAGTTCTTC
CDR3 protein: CASSPEGSGRVRQFF

J gene: TRBJ1-2
D gene: .
V gene: TRBV9
CDR3 length: 13
clone size: once
CDR3 DNA: TGTGCCAGCAGCGTCCTTGGGAGGGACGGCTACACCTTC
CDR3 protein: CASSVLGRDGYTF

J gene: TRBJ1-1
D gene: .
V gene: TRBV10-1
CDR3 length: 13
clone size: .
CDR3 DNA: TGCGCCAGCAGTGAAAGTGGCGGCACTGAAGCTTTCTTT
CDR3 protein: CASSESGGTEAFF

J gene: TRBJ2-5
D gene: TRBD1
V gene: TRBV7-6
CDR3 length: 15
clone size: .
CDR3 DNA: TGTGCCAGCAGCTTAGTTGGGACAGGGAAAGAGACCCAGTACTTC
CDR3 protein: CASSLVGTGKETQYF

J gene: TRBJ1-2
D gene: .
V gene: TRBV19
CDR3 length: 13
clone size: .
CDR3 DNA: TGTGCCAGCAGACAGGAGGTTGGCTATGGCTACACCTTC
CDR3 protein: CASRQEVGYGYTF

J gene: TRBJ2-1
D gene: TRBD2
V gene: TRBV28
CDR3 length: 13
clone size: .
CDR3 DNA: TGTGCCAGCAGGGATAGCGGGACGGATGAGCAGTTCTTC
CDR3 protein: CASRDSGTDEQFF

J gene: TRBJ1-2
D gene: .
V gene: TRBV12-3/TRBV12-4
CDR3 length: 13
clone size: .
CDR3 DNA: TGTGCCAGCAGTTTTAGGGACTACTATGGCTACACCTTC
CDR3 protein: CASSFRDYYGYTF

J gene: TRBJ2-1
D gene: .
V gene: TRBV25-1
CDR3 length: 12
clone size: .
CDR3 DNA: TGTGCCAGCAGTGAATCCCTCAATGAGCAGTTCTTC
CDR3 protein: CASSESLNEQFF

J gene: TRBJ2-7
D gene: .
V gene: TRBV27
CDR3 length: 11
clone size: .
CDR3 DNA: TGTGCCAGCGGACACAGCTACGAGCAGTACTTC
CDR3 protein: CASGHSYEQYF

J gene: TRBJ2-2
D gene: .
V gene: TRBV5-1
CDR3 length: 16
clone size: few
CDR3 DNA: TGCGCCAGCAGCTCGCAGACAGGCGCGAACACCGGGGAGCTGTTTTTT
CDR3 protein: CASSSQTGANTGELFF

J gene: TRBJ2-1
D gene: .
V gene: TRBV18
CDR3 length: 14
clone size: .
CDR3 DNA: TGTGCCAGCTCACCTGAGCTAGCCTACAATGAGCAGTTCTTC
CDR3 protein: CASSPELAYNEQFF

J gene: TRBJ2-1
D gene: TRBD1
V gene: TRBV7-7
CDR3 length: 15
clone size: .
CDR3 DNA: TGTGCCAGCAGCTTAGCCTCGGGCAGGGGGAGTGAGCAGTTCTTC
CDR3 protein: CASSLASGRGSEQFF

J gene: TRBJ1-2
D gene: .
V gene: TRBV2
CDR3 length: 14
clone size: .
CDR3 DNA: TGTGCCAGCAGAGGGGAAACAGCTAACTATGGCTACACCTTC
CDR3 protein: CASRGETANYGYTF

J gene: TRBJ2-1
D gene: .
V gene: TRBV5-3
CDR3 length: 15
clone size: .
CDR3 DNA: TGTGCCAGAAGCTTTCAGGAGGGCCTCGACAATGAGCAGTTCTTC
CDR3 protein: CARSFQEGLDNEQFF

J gene: TRBJ1-1
D gene: TRBD1
V gene: TRBV5-6
CDR3 length: 16
clone size: .
CDR3 DNA: TGTGCCAGCGATACCACACCCGGGACAGGTTACACTGAAGCTTTCTTT
CDR3 protein: CASDTTPGTGYTEAFF

J gene: TRBJ2-2
D gene: TRBD2
V gene: TRBV10-3
CDR3 length: 15
clone size: .
CDR3 DNA: TGTGCCATCAGTGATCGGCGGGAGGGTACCGGGGAGCTGTTTTTT
CDR3 protein: CAISDRREGTGELFF

J gene: TRBJ2-7
D gene: .
V gene: TRBV7-9
CDR3 length: 14
clone size: .
CDR3 DNA: TGTGCCAGCAGCTTACCAATGGCAGGGTCCGAGCAGTACTTC
CDR3 protein: CASSLPMAGSEQYF

J gene: TRBJ1-2
D gene: .
V gene: TRBV30
CDR3 length: 14
clone size: .
CDR3 DNA: TGTGCCTATCGGGAGGCGTTTTCAAACTATGGCTACACCTTC
CDR3 protein: CAYREAFSNYGYTF

J gene: TRBJ1-5
D gene: .
V gene: TRBV10-3
CDR3 length: 12
clone size: .
CDR3 DNA: TGTGCCATCAGTGCAATTAATCAGCCCCAGCATTTT
CDR3 protein: CAISAINQPQHF

J gene: TRBJ2-3
D gene: TRBD2
V gene: TRBV5-1
CDR3 length: 18
clone size: .
CDR3 DNA: TGCGCCAGCAGCTTGGCGGGTGCGGCTAGCGGGAGAATAGATACGCAGTATTTT
CDR3 protein: CASSLAGAASGRIDTQYF